This TCR beta chain derives from a study of T cell clonotyping in hematopoietic cell transplantation. Study outcomes and limitations: Cells were unsorted, so CD4 and CD8 contributions were not separated. Few recipient clonotypes overlapped donors; over 95% were de novo at given depth. Higher Inverse Simpson Index values in graft donor and pretransplant recipient predicted broader posttransplant TCR diversity.

With regard to this clone: What it binds is unknown.

The protocol was immunoSEQ multiplex PCR, while the TCRdb copy is restricted to in-frame clones and leaves out a portion. The sample consists of 1,000 to 1,300 clones, roughly 92% of them appearing once. This CDR3 spans 12 amino acids. V was pared by 7 bases and J by 7 bases, with 7 bases of the junction left unmatched. Germline loops: CDR1 SQVTM, CDR2 ANQGSEA. The genes are TRBV29-1 and TRBJ2-7; TRBD1 agrees at 10 bases. The starting material was PBMCs, obtained 180 days after allogeneic stem cell transplant. The clonotype was recovered from a male patient between 45 and 59 years old who had an allogeneic stem cell transplant from a related donor, so T cells may come from the graft donor. Some clones in this sample may be carry-over from other donors' samples. CDR3 protein: CSAIGQGGEQYF. In nucleotides, the CDR3 is TGCAGCGCCATCGGACAGGGGGGAGAGCAGTACTTC.